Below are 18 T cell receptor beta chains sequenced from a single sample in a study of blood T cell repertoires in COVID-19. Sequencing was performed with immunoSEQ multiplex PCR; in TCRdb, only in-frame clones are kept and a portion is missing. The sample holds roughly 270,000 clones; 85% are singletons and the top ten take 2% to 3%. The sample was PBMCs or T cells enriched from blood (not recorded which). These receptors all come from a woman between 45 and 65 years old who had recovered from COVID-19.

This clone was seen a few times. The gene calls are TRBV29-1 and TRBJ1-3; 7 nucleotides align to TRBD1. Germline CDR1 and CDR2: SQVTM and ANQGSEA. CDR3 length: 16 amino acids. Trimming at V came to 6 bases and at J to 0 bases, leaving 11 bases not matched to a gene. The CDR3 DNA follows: TGCAGCGTATCATCGACAGGGACTCTCTCTGGAAACACCATATATTTT. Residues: CSVSSTGTLSGNTIYF.

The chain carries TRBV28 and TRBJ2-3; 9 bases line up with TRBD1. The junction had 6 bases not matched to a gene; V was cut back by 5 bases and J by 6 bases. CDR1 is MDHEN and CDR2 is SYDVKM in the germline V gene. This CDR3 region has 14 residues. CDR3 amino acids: CASSPGTGYDTQYF. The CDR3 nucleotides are TGTGCCAGCAGTCCCGGGACAGGGTACGATACGCAGTATTTT.

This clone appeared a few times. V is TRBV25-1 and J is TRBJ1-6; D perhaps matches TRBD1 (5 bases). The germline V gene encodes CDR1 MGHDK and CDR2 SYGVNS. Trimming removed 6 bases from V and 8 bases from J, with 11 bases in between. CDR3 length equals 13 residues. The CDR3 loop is CASRRWGDSPLHF. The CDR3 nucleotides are TGTGCCAGCAGGCGGTGGGGCGATTCACCCCTCCACTTT.

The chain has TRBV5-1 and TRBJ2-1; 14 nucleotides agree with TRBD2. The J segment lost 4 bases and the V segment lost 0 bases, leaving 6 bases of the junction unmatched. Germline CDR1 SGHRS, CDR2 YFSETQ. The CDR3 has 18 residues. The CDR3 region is CASSLARGLAGVYNEQFF. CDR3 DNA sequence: TGCGCCAGCAGCTTGGCCAGGGGACTAGCGGGGGTATACAATGAGCAGTTCTTC.

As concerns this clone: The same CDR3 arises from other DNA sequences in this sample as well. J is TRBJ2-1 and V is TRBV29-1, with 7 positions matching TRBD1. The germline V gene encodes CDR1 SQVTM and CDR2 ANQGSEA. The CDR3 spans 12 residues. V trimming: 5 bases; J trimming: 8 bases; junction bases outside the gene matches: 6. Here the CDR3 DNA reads TGCAGCGTTCCCACAGGGGTGGATGAGCAGTTCTTC. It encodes CSVPTGVDEQFF.

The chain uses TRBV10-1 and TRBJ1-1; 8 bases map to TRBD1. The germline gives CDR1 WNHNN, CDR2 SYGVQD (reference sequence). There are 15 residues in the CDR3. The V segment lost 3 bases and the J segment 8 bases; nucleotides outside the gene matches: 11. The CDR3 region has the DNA TGCGCCAGCAGTGATACCCCGGGACAGGATCCAGAAGCTTTCTTT. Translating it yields CASSDTPGQDPEAFF.

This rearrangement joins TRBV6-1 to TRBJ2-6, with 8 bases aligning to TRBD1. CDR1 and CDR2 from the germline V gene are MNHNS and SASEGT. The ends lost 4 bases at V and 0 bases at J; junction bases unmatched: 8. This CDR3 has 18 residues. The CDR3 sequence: CASSGGQGAVSGANVLTF. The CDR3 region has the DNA TGTGCCAGCAGTGGGGGGCAGGGGGCGGTCTCTGGGGCCAACGTCCTGACTTTC.

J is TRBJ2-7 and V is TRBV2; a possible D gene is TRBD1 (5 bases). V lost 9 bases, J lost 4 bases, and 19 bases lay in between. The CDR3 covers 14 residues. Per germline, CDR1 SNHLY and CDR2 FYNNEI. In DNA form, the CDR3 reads TGTGCCAGACAACAGGACACCAATTCGTACGAGCAGTACTTC. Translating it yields CARQQDTNSYEQYF.

The CDR3 loop is CASRGRDRVDTEAFF. The CDR3 coding sequence is TGTGCCAGCAGGGGCCGGGACAGGGTCGATACTGAAGCTTTCTTT. V is TRBV25-1 and J is TRBJ1-1; 9 bases fit TRBD1. From germline, CDR1 is MGHDK and CDR2 SYGVNS. The CDR3 covers 15 residues. V shed 6 bases, J shed 5 bases, and the junction held 10 bases outside the gene matches.

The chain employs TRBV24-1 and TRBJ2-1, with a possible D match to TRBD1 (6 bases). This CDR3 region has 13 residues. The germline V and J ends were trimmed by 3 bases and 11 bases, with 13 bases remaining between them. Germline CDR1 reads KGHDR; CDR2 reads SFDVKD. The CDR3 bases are TGTGCCACCAGTGATCCCTCGAGGGGGAAGCAGTTCTTC. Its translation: CATSDPSRGKQFF.

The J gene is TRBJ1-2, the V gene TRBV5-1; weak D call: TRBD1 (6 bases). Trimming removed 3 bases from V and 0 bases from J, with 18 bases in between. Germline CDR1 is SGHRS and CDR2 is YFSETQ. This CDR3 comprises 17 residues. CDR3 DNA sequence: TGCGCCAGCAGCTACGGACAGCTGGGGACGACTAACTATGGCTACACCTTC. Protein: CASSYGQLGTTNYGYTF.

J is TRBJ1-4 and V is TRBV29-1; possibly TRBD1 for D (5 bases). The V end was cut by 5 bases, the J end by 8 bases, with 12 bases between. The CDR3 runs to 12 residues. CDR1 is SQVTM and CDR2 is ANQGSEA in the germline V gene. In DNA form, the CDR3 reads TGCAGCGTTTGGGGTGCAGGGGAAAAACTGTTTTTT. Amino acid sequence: CSVWGAGEKLFF.

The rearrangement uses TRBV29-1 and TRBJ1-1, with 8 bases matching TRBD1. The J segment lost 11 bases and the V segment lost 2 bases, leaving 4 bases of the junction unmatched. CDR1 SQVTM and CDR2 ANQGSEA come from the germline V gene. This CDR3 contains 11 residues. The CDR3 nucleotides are TGCAGCGTTGAAACAGGGGGAGCGGCTTTCTTT. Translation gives CSVETGGAAFF.

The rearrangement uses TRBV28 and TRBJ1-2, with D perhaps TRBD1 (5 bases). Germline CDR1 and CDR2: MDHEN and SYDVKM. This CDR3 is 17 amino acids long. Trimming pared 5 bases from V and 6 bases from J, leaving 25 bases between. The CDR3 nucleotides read TGTGCCAGCAGTCTATCGACGGGAGGGGCATTTAGGGATGGCTACACCTTC. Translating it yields CASSLSTGGAFRDGYTF.

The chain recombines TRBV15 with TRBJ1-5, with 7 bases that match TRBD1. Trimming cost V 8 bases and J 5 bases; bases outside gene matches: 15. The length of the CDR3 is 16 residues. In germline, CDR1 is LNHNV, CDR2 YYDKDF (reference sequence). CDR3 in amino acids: CATDSGDRVVDQPQHF. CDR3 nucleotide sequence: TGTGCCACCGACTCCGGAGACAGGGTAGTTGATCAGCCCCAGCATTTT.

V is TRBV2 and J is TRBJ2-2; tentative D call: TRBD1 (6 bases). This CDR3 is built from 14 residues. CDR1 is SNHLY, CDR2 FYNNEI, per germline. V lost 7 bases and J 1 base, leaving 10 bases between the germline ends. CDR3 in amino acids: CASTRRGNTGELFF. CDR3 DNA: TGTGCCAGCACCCGCAGGGGGAACACCGGGGAGCTGTTTTTT.

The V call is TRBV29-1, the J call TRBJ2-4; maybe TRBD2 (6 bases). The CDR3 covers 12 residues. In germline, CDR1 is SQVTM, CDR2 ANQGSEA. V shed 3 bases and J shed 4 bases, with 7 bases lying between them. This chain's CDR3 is CSVEGGKNIQYF. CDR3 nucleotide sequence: TGCAGCGTTGAGGGGGGAAAAAACATTCAGTACTTC.

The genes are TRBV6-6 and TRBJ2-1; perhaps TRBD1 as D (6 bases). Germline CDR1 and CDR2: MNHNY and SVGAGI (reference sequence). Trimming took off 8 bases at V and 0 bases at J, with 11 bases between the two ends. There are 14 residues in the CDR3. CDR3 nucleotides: TGTGCCAGCGGGGGCGGTAGCTCCTACAATGAGCAGTTCTTC. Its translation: CASGGGSSYNEQFF.